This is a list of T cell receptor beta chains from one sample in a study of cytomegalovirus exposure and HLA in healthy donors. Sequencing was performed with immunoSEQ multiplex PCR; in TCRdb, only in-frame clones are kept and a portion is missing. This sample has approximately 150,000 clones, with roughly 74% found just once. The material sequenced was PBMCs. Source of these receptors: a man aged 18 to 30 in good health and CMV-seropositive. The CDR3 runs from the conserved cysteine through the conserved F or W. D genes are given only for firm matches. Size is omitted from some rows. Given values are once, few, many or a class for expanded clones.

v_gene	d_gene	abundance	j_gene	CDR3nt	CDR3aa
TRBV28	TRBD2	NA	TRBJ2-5	TGTGCCAGCAGCCCGACTAGCGGGAGTATGGAAGAGACCCAGTACTTC	CASSPTSGSMEETQYF
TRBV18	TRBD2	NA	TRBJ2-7	TGTGCCAGCTCACCGTACTCTAGCGGGAGGGCCGAGCAGTACTTC	CASSPYSSGRAEQYF
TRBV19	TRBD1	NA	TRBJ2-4	TGTGCCAGTAGGGACAGGCTATTAGCCAAAAACATTCAGTACTTC	CASRDRLLAKNIQYF
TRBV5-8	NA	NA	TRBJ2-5	TGTGCCAGCAGCTTGGTCGGAGAGCTACAAGAGACCCAGTACTTC	CASSLVGELQETQYF
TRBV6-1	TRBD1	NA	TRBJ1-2	TGTGCCAGCACAAAAGACAGGGATGGCTACACCTTC	CASTKDRDGYTF
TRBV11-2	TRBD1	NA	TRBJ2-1	TGTGCCAGCAGCCGACAGGGGGGTACCGGTGAGCAGTTCTTC	CASSRQGGTGEQFF
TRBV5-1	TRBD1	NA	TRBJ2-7	TGCGCCAGCAGCCGGAGGTGGGACAGGGGTAGCTACGAGCAGTACTTC	CASSRRWDRGSYEQYF
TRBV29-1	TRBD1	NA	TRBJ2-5	TGCAGCTCGAAAGGACAGGGACAAGGCACCCAGTACTTC	CSSKGQGQGTQYF
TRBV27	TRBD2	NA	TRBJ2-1	TGTGCCTGCAGTTTAGTCTCCGGGACTAGCGGGAGGGCCTCGTTCTTC	CACSLVSGTSGRASFF
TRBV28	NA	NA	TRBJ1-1	TGTGCCAGCAGTTTTCGGTTTGCAACTGAAGCTTTCTTT	CASSFRFATEAFF
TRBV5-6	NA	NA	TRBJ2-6	TGTGCCAGCAGCTTGCCCCGACAGTACTCTGGGGCCAACGTCCTGACTTTC	CASSLPRQYSGANVLTF
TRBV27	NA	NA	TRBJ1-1	TGTGCCAGCCTCCCCTTGTACGGGATGAACACTGAAGCTTTCTTT	CASLPLYGMNTEAFF
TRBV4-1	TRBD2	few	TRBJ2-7	TGCGCCAGCAGCCAAGCTAGCGGGCAAACCTACGAGCAGTACTTC	CASSQASGQTYEQYF
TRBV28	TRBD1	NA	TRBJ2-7	TGTGCCAGCCACACAGGGGGCGATTACGAGCAGTACTTC	CASHTGGDYEQYF
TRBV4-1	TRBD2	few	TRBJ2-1	TGCGCCAGCAGCCGGAAGACTAGCGGGAATGAGCAGTTCTTC	CASSRKTSGNEQFF
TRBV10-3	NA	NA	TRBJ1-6	TGTGCCATCAGTCCGGGAGGTTACGCACCCCTCCACTTT	CAISPGGYAPLHF
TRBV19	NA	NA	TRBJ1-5	TGTGCCAGTACTGGTGAGAGGCAGCCCCAGCATTTT	CASTGERQPQHF
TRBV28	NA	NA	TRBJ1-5	TGTGCCAGCACCGGAGAGGGTGTCAGAATGGGCAATCAGCCCCAGCATTTT	CASTGEGVRMGNQPQHF